This T cell receptor beta chain appears in the sequencing data of a study of T-cell reconstitution after alpha-beta-depleted transplantation in children. The CDR3 sequence is 15 residues long. The germline V gene encodes CDR1 SGHTA and CDR2 FQGNSA. With 2 bases removed from V and 5 bases from J, the gap between germline ends came to 15 bases. A TCRbeta library incorporating unique molecular identifiers was prepared. In TCRdb, the PCR reads were re-called with MiXCR into one record per CDR3 protein. The table shows a few hundred thousand distinct CDR3 sequences, with approximately 30% occurring only once.

The chain uses TRBV7-2 and TRBJ1-2, with D unclear. The specimen was PBMCs, collected before TCRalphabeta/CD19-depleted stem cell transplant. This sequence originates from a boy under two years old with Wiskott-Aldrich syndrome, due to receive a stem cell transplant. The CDR3 reads CASSLYMVGAYGYTF. The CDR3 DNA sequence: TGTGCCAGCAGCTTATATATGGTTGGAGCTTATGGCTACACCTTC. Drawing the rest from reference TRBV7-2 and TRBJ1-2, the complete variable domain is GAGVSQSPSNKVTEKGKDVELRCDPISGHTALYWYRQSLGQGLEFLIYFQGNSAPDKSGLPSDRFSAERTGGSVSTLTIQRTQQEDSAVYLCASSLYMVGAYGYTFGSGTRLTVV.